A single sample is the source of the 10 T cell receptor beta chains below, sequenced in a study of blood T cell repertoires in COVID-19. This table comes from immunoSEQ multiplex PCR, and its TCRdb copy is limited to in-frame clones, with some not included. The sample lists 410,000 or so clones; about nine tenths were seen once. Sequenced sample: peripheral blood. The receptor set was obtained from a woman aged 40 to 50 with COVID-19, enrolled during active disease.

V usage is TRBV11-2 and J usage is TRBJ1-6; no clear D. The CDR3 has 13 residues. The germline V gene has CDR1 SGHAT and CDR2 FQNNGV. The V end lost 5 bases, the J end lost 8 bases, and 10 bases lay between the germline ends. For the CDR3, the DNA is TGTGCCAGCAGCCCGAATTTAGATTCACCCCTCCACTTT. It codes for CASSPNLDSPLHF.

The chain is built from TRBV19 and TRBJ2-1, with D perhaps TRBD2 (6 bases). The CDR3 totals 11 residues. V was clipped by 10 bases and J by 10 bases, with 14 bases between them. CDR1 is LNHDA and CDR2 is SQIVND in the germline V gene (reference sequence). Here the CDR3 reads CATGRHPEQFF. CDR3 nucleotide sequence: TGTGCCACTGGGAGGCACCCAGAGCAGTTCTTC.

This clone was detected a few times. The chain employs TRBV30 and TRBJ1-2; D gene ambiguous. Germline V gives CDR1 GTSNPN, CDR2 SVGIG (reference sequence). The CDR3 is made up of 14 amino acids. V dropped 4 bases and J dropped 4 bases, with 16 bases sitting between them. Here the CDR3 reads CAWTRTTSSYGYTF. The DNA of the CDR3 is TGTGCCTGGACCAGAACGACAAGCAGCTATGGCTACACCTTC. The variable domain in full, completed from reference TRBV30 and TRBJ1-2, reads SQTIHQWPATLVQPVGSPLSLECTVEGTSNPNLYWYRQAAGRGLQLLFYSVGIGQISSEVPQNLSASRPQDRQFILSSKKLLLSDSGFYLCAWTRTTSSYGYTFGSGTRLTVV.

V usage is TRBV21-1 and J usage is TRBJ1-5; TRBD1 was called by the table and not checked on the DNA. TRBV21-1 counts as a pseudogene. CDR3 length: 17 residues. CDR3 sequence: CASSPRGRGGSNQPQHF. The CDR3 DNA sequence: TGTGCCAGCAGCCCCCGCGGCAGGGGTGGAAGCAATCAGCCCCAGCATTTT.

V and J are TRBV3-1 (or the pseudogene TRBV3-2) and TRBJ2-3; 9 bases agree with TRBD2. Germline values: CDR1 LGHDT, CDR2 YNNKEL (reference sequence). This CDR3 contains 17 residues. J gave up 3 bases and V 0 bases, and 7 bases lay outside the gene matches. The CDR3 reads CASSQDLWRGGTDTQYF. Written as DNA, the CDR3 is TGTGCCAGCAGCCAAGATCTCTGGCGGGGGGGAACAGATACGCAGTATTTT.

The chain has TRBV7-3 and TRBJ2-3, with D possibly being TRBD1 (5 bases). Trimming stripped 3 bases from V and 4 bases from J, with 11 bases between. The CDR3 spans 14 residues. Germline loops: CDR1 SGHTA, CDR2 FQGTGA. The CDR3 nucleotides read TGTGCCAGCAGCTTGGGGCTAGGGGCAGATACGCAGTATTTT. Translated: CASSLGLGADTQYF.

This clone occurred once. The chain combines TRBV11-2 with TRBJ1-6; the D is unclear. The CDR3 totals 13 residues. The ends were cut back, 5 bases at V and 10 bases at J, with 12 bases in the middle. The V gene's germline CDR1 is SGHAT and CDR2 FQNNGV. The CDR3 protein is CASSPRVESPLHF. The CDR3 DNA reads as TGTGCCAGCAGCCCCCGGGTGGAGTCACCCCTCCACTTT.

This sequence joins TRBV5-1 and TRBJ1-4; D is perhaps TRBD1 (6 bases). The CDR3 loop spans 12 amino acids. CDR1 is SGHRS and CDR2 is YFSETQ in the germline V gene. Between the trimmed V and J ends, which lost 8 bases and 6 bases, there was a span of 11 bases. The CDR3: CASGAGDEKLFF. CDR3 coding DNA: TGCGCCAGTGGCGCAGGGGATGAAAAACTGTTTTTT. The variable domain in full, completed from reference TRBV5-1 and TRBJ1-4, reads KAGVTQTPRYLIKTRGQQVTLSCSPISGHRSVSWYQQTPGQGLQFLFEYFSETQRNKGNFPGRFSGRQFSNSRSEMNVSTLELGDSALYLCASGAGDEKLFFGSGTQLSVL.

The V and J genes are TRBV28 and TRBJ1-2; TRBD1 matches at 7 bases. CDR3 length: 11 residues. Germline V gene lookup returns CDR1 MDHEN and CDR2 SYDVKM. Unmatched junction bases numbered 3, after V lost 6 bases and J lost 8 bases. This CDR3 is CASRTGPGYTF. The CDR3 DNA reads TGTGCCAGCAGGACAGGGCCGGGCTACACCTTC.

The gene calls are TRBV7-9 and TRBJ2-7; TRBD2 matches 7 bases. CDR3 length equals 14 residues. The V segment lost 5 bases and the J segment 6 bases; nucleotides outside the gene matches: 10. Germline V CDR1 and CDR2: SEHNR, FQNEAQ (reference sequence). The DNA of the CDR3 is TGTGCCAGCAGCCCACGGTTGGGGGGGACCGAGCAGTACTTC. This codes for CASSPRLGGTEQYF.